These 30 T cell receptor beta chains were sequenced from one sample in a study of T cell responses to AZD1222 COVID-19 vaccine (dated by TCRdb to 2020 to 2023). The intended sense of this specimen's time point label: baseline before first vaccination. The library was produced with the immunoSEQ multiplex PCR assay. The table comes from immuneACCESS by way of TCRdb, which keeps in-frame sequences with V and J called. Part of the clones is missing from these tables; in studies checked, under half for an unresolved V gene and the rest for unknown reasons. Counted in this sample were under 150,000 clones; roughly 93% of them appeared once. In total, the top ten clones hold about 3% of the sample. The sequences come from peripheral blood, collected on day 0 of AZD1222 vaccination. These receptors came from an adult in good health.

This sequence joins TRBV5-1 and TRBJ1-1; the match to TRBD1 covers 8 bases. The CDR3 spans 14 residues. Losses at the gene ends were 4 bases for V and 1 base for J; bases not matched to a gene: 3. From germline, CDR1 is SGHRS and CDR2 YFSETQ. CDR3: CASSLTGGNTEAFF. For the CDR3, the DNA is TGCGCCAGCAGCCTCACAGGGGGGAACACTGAAGCTTTCTTT.

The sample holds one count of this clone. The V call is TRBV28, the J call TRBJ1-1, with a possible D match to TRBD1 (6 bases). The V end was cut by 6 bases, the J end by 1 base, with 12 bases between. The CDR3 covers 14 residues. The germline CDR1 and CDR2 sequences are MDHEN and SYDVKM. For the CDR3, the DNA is TGTGCCAGCAGAAAAGACAGGAGGAACACTGAAGCTTTCTTT. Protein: CASRKDRRNTEAFF.

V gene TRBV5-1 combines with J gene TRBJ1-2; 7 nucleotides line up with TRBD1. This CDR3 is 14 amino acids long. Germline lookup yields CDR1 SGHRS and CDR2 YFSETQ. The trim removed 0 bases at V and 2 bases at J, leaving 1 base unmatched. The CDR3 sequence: CASSLEGANYGYTF. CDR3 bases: TGCGCCAGCAGCTTGGAGGGGGCCAACTATGGCTACACCTTC.

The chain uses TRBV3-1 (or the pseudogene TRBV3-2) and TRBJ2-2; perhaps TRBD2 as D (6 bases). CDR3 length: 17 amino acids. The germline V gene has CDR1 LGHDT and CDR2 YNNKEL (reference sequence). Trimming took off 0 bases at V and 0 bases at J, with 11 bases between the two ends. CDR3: CASSQELSGSNTGELFF. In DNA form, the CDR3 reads TGTGCCAGCAGCCAAGAACTGAGCGGGTCGAACACCGGGGAGCTGTTTTTT.

CDR3 bases: TGCAGCGTTGTTACAGGGGGCAATCAGCCCCAGCATTTT. Its translation is CSVVTGGNQPQHF. The chain employs TRBV29-1 and TRBJ1-5; 7 bases are a match to TRBD1. CDR3 size: 13 residues. Germline values: CDR1 SQVTM, CDR2 ANQGSEA. V was pared by 4 bases and J by 2 bases, with 2 bases of the junction left unmatched.

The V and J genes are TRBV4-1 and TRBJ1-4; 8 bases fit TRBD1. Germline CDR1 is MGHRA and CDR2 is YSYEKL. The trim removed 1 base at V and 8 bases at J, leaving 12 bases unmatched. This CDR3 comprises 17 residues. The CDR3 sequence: CASSQVFQGAFREKLFF. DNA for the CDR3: TGCGCCAGCAGCCAAGTTTTCCAGGGGGCTTTTAGGGAAAAACTGTTTTTT.

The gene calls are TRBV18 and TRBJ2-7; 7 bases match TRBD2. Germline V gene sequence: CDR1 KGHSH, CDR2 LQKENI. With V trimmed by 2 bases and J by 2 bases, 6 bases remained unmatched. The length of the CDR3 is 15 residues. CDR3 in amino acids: CASSPTLAEPYEQYF. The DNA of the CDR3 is TGTGCCAGCTCACCAACGCTAGCGGAACCCTACGAGCAGTACTTC. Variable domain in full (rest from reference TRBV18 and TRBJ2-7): NAGVMQNPRHLVRRRGQEARLRCSPMKGHSHVYWYRQLPEEGLKFMVYLQKENIIDESGMPKERFSAEFPKEGPSILRIQQVVRGDSAAYFCASSPTLAEPYEQYFGPGTRLTVT.

This CDR3 reads CSVGIGRVDGYTF. The CDR3 nucleotides read TGCAGCGTTGGAATTGGCAGGGTCGATGGCTACACCTTC. This chain uses TRBV29-1 with TRBJ1-2; D perhaps matches TRBD1 (5 bases). Germline lookup yields CDR1 SQVTM and CDR2 ANQGSEA. CDR3 size: 13 residues. Trimming stripped 4 bases from V and 6 bases from J, with 15 bases between.

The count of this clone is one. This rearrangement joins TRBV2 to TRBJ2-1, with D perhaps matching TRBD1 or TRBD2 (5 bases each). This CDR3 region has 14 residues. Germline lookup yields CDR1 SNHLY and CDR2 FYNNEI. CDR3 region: CASVGERTYNEQFF. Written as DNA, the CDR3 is TGTGCTTCAGTGGGGGAGCGCACCTACAATGAGCAGTTCTTC.

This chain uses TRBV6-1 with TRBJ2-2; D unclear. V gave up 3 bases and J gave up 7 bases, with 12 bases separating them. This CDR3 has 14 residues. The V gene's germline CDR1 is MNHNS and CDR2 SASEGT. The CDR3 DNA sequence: TGTGCCAGCAGTGATTGGGCTTCGGGCGGGGAGCTGTTTTTT. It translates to CASSDWASGGELFF.

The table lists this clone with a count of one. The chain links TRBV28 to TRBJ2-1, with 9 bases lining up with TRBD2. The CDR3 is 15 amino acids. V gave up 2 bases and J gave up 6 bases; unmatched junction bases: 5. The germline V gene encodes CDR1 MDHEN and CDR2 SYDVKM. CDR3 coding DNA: TGTGCCAGCAGTTTACGGCGGGAGGGGGGCAATGAGCAGTTCTTC. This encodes CASSLRREGGNEQFF. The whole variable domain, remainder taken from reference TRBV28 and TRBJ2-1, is DVKVTQSSRYLVKRTGEKVFLECVQDMDHENMFWYRQDPGLGLRLIYFSYDVKMKEKGDIPEGYSVSREKKERFSLILESASTNQTSMYLCASSLRREGGNEQFFGPGTRLTVL.

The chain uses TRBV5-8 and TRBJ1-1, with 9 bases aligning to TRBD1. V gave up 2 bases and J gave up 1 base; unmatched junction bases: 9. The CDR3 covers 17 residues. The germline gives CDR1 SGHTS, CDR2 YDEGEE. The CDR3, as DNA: TGTGCCAGCAGCTTCGGATTTAGGGACAGGGCGAACACTGAAGCTTTCTTT. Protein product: CASSFGFRDRANTEAFF.

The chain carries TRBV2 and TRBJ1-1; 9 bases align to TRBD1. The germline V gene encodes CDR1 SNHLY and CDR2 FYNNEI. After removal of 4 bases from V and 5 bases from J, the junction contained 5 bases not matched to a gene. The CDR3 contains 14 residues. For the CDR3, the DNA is TGTGCCAGCAGTGTGGACAGGGGAAAAACTGAAGCTTTCTTT. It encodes CASSVDRGKTEAFF.

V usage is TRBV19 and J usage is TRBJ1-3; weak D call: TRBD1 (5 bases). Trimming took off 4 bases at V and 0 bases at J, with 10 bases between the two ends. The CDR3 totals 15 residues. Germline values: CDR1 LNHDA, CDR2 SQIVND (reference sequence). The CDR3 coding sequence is TGTGCCAGTAGTACTTCAGGGACCTCTGGAAACACCATATATTTT. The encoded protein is CASSTSGTSGNTIYF.

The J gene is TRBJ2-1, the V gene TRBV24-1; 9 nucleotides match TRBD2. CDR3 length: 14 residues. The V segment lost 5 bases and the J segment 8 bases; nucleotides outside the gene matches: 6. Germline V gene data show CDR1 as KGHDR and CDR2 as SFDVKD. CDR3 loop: CATSGASGVDEQFF. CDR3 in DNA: TGTGCCACCAGTGGGGCTAGCGGGGTGGATGAGCAGTTCTTC.

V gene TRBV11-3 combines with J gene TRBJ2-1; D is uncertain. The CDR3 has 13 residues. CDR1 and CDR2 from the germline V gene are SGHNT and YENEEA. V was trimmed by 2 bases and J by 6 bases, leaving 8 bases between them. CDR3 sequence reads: CASSLTSLNEQFF. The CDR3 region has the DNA TGTGCCAGCAGCTTAACCTCCCTCAATGAGCAGTTCTTC.

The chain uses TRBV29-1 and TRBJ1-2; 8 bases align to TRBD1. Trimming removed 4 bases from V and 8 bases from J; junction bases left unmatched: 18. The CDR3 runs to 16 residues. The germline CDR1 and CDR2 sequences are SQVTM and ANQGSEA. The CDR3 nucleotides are TGCAGCGTTGTACCCCTTAGCACCCGGACAGGGAGAGGCTACACCTTC. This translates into CSVVPLSTRTGRGYTF.

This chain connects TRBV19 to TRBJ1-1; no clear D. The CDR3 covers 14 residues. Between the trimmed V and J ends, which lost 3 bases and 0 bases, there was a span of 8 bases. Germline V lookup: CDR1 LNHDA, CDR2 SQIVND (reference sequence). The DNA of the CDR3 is TGTGCCAGTAGTATGGGCACCTTGAACACTGAAGCTTTCTTT. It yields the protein CASSMGTLNTEAFF.

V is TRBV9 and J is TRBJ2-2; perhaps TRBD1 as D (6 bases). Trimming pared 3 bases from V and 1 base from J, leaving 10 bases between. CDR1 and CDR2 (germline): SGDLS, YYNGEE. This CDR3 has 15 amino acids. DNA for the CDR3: TGTGCCAGCAGCGAGGGACACCTGAACACCGGGGAGCTGTTTTTT. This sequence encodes CASSEGHLNTGELFF.

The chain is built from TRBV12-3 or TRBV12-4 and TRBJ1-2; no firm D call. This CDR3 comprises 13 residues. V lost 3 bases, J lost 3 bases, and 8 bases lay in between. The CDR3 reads CASSFERHYGYTF. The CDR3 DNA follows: TGTGCCAGCAGTTTTGAACGGCACTATGGCTACACCTTC.

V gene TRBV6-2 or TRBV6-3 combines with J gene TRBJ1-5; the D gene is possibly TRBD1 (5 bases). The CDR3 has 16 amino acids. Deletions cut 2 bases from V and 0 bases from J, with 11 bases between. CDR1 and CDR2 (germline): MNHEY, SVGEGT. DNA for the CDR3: TGTGCCAGCAGTTACCGACAGACCCTTAGCAATCAGCCCCAGCATTTT. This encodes CASSYRQTLSNQPQHF.

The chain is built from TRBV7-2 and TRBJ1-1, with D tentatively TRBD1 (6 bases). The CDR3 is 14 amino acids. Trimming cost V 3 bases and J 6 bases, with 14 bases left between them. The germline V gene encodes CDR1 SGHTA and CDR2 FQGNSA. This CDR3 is CASSFDYQGSEAFF. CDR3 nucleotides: TGTGCCAGCAGCTTCGATTATCAGGGGTCTGAAGCTTTCTTT.

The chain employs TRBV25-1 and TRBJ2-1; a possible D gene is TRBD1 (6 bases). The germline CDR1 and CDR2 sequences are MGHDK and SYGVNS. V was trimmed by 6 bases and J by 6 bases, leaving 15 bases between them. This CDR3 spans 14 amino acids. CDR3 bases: TGTGCCAGCAGCCCTTCCGAAGGGGGCAATGAGCAGTTCTTC. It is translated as CASSPSEGGNEQFF.

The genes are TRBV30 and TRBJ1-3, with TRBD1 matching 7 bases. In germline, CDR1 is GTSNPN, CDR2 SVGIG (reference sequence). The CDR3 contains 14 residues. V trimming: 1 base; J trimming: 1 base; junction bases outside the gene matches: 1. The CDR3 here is CAWSGQGSGNTIYF. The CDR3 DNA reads TGTGCCTGGAGTGGACAGGGTTCTGGAAACACCATATATTTT.

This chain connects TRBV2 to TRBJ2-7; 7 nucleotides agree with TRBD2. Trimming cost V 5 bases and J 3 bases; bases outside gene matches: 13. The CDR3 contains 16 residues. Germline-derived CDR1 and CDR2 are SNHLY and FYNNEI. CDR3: CASSLNRASGDYEQYF. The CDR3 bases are TGTGCCAGCAGTTTGAATAGGGCTAGCGGAGACTACGAGCAGTACTTC.

The CDR3 DNA follows: TGTGCCAGCAGCTATCGGGTCACAGATACGCAGTATTTT. Protein sequence: CASSYRVTDTQYF. The rearrangement joins TRBV11-3 to TRBJ2-3; D not resolved. Per the germline V gene, CDR1 is SGHNT and CDR2 is YENEEA. V lost 4 bases and J lost 2, with 7 bases in between. The CDR3 loop spans 13 amino acids.

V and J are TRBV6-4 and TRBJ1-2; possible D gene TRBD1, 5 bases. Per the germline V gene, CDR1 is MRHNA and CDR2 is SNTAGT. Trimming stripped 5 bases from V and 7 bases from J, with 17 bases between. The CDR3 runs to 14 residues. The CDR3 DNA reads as TGTGCCAGCAGTCCGGGACCGACCTCTCTTGGCTACACCTTC. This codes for CASSPGPTSLGYTF.

CDR3 sequence (DNA): TGTGCCAGTAGTAATGTCAGTCCTAACTATGGCTACACCTTC. It codes for CASSNVSPNYGYTF. The chain links TRBV19 to TRBJ1-2; D is unresolved. Germline lookup yields CDR1 LNHDA and CDR2 SQIVND (reference sequence). The CDR3 spans 14 residues. V shed 4 bases and J shed 0 bases, with 9 bases lying between them.

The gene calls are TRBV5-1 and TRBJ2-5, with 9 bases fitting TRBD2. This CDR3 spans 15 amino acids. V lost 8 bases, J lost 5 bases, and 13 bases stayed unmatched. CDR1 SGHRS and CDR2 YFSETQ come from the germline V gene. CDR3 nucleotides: TGCGCCAGTCGAAGGGGTAGCGGGAGTGGGGAGACCCAGTACTTC. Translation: CASRRGSGSGETQYF.

The CDR3 DNA sequence: TGTGCCACCAGCAGAGGGGGGACAGGATATGGCTACACCTTC. Residues: CATSRGGTGYGYTF. This chain connects TRBV15 to TRBJ1-2; 8 positions agree with TRBD1. Trimming at V came to 1 base and at J to 5 bases, leaving 3 bases not matched to a gene. Per the germline V gene, CDR1 is LNHNV and CDR2 is YYDKDF (reference sequence). This CDR3 has 14 amino acids. The whole variable domain, filled in from reference TRBV15 and TRBJ1-2, reads DAMVIQNPRYQVTQFGKPVTLSCSQTLNHNVMYWYQQKSSQAPKLLFHYYDKDFNNEADTPDNFQSRRPNTSFCFLDIRSPGLGDTAMYLCATSRGGTGYGYTFGSGTRLTVV.